A selection of T cell receptor beta chains follows, all from one sample in a study of brain T cells in children with intractable seizures. Assay used: immunoSEQ multiplex PCR; TCRdb lists only in-frame clones, some missing. The sample carries hundreds of thousands of clones, over 85% recorded once. The sample consisted of peripheral blood, taken around 5 months after surgery. The receptors come from a boy younger than two with tuberous sclerosis and intractable seizures. Both conserved end residues are part of each CDR3. The order of the fields is clone size, V gene, J gene, D gene, CDR3 protein, CDR3 DNA. D genes are given only for firm matches. Not every row has a clone size; where given, it reads once, few, many or a size class.

>.|TRBV3-1/TRBV3-2|TRBJ1-1|.
CASSQGSRGSEAFF
TGTGCCAGCAGCCAAGGTTCGCGGGGCAGTGAAGCTTTCTTT
>.|TRBV4-2|TRBJ2-7|TRBD2
CASSQVSSGGSYEQYF
TGTGCCAGCAGCCAAGTGTCTAGCGGGGGGTCCTACGAGCAGTACTTC
>.|TRBV28|TRBJ1-1|.
CASSLRAVGAQNTEAFF
TGTGCCAGCAGTTTACGCGCGGTCGGGGCCCAAAACACTGAAGCTTTCTTT
>.|TRBV5-6|TRBJ2-5|TRBD2
CASSLGLAGYQETQYF
TGTGCCAGCAGCTTGGGACTAGCGGGGTACCAAGAGACCCAGTACTTC
>.|TRBV7-9|TRBJ1-6|.
CASSPLGRANSPLHF
TGTGCCAGCAGCCCCCTAGGCAGGGCTAATTCACCCCTCCACTTT
>.|TRBV9|TRBJ1-2|.
CASSVGGAYGYTF
TGTGCCAGCAGCGTAGGGGGGGCCTATGGCTACACCTTC
>.|TRBV7-9|TRBJ2-3|.
CASSPRGPDTQYF
TGTGCCAGCAGCCCCAGGGGCCCAGATACGCAGTATTTT
>.|TRBV14|TRBJ2-3|.
CASSQFKGGGNTDTQYF
TGTGCCAGCAGCCAATTCAAAGGGGGAGGTAACACAGATACGCAGTATTTT
>.|TRBV6-2/TRBV6-3|TRBJ1-1|TRBD1
CASSPGTANTEAFF
TGTGCCAGCAGCCCAGGGACAGCGAACACTGAAGCTTTCTTT
>.|TRBV5-6|TRBJ1-2|.
CASSLEQGTYGYTF
TGTGCCAGCAGCTTGGAACAGGGTACCTATGGCTACACCTTC
>.|TRBV6-5|TRBJ1-1|.
CASGAVNTEAFF
TGTGCGAGTGGTGCGGTGAACACTGAAGCTTTCTTT
>.|TRBV11-1|TRBJ2-5|TRBD1
CASSSGQGALKTQYF
TGTGCCAGCAGCTCCGGACAGGGGGCTTTAAAAACCCAGTACTTC
>.|TRBV7-6|TRBJ2-5|TRBD1
CASSSNRDREGGETQYF
TGTGCCAGCAGCTCCAACCGGGACAGGGAAGGTGGAGAGACCCAGTACTTC
>.|TRBV24-1|TRBJ2-1|.
CATSDSTRPYNEQFF
TGTGCCACCAGTGATTCCACGCGTCCCTACAATGAGCAGTTCTTC
>.|TRBV5-6|TRBJ1-1|.
CASSLLGKDLMNTEAFF
TGTGCCAGCAGCCTATTAGGGAAGGACTTGATGAACACTGAAGCTTTCTTT
>.|TRBV27|TRBJ1-1|.
CASSLSWGTEAFF
TGTGCCAGCAGTTTATCGTGGGGCACTGAAGCTTTCTTT
>.|TRBV29-1|TRBJ2-7|TRBD1
CSVAGTGSLEQYF
TGCAGCGTCGCCGGGACAGGTTCCTTGGAGCAGTACTTC
>.|TRBV5-5|TRBJ2-7|.
CASSFFQGLDEQYF
TGTGCCAGCAGCTTTTTTCAGGGTTTAGACGAGCAGTACTTC
>.|TRBV5-5|TRBJ2-7|.
CASSSKRAYEQYF
TGTGCCAGCAGCTCCAAACGGGCCTACGAGCAGTACTTC
>.|TRBV4-1|TRBJ2-1|.
CASSQGQHNEQFF
TGCGCCAGCAGCCAAGGACAGCACAATGAGCAGTTCTTC
>.|TRBV29-1|TRBJ2-1|.
CSAPPATPYNEQFF
TGCAGCGCCCCCCCGGCGACCCCCTACAATGAGCAGTTCTTC
>.|TRBV3-1/TRBV3-2|TRBJ1-4|.
CASSQDRLKLFF
TGTGCCAGCAGCCAAGATCGGCTAAAACTGTTTTTT
>.|TRBV12-5|TRBJ1-4|.
CASGLVRGGETNEKLFF
TGTGCTAGTGGTTTGGTAAGGGGGGGGGAAACTAATGAAAAACTGTTTTTT
>.|TRBV11-3|TRBJ2-3|TRBD1
CASSLGTGGADTQYF
TGTGCCAGCAGCTTAGGGACAGGGGGCGCAGATACGCAGTATTTT
>once|TRBV28|TRBJ2-7|.
CASSFDREDEQYF
TGTGCCAGCAGTTTTGACAGGGAGGACGAGCAGTACTTC
>.|TRBV2|TRBJ1-1|.
CASSVSLTGKF
TGTGCCAGCAGTGTCTCTTTGACAGGAAAGTTT
>.|TRBV5-4|TRBJ2-7|TRBD2
CASSLESGRAYEQYF
TGTGCCAGCTCTCTAGAAAGCGGGAGGGCCTACGAGCAGTACTTC
>.|TRBV19|TRBJ2-3|TRBD2
CASSIGRRELPDTQYF
TGTGCCAGTAGTATCGGGCGGCGGGAGCTGCCAGATACGCAGTATTTT
>.|TRBV10-3|TRBJ2-5|.
CAISDKETQYF
TGTGCCATCAGTGATAAAGAGACCCAGTACTTC
>.|TRBV5-8|TRBJ1-5|TRBD1
CASSLEGTDYSNQPQHF
TGTGCCAGCAGCTTGGAGGGGACAGATTATAGCAATCAGCCCCAGCATTTT
>few|TRBV2|TRBJ2-2|.
CASRPAPAGELFF
TGTGCCAGCAGACCGGCCCCGGCCGGGGAGCTGTTTTTT
>.|TRBV2|TRBJ2-7|.
CASTRGEQYF
TGTGCCAGCACCCGGGGCGAGCAGTACTTC
>once|TRBV11-2|TRBJ2-1|TRBD2
CASSSHLAGGPNEQFF
TGTGCCAGCAGCTCACACTTGGCGGGAGGGCCGAATGAGCAGTTCTTC
>once|TRBV15|TRBJ1-1|TRBD1
CATLPDRGTEAFF
TGTGCCACCTTACCAGACAGGGGCACTGAAGCTTTCTTT
>.|TRBV6-5|TRBJ1-1|.
CASSYEVGDTEAFF
TGTGCCAGCAGTTACGAGGTCGGGGACACTGAAGCTTTCTTT
>.|TRBV30|TRBJ2-7|.
CAWRAVYEQYF
TGTGCCTGGAGGGCCGTTTACGAGCAGTACTTC
>.|TRBV7-2|TRBJ2-7|TRBD2
CASSLSTSGGLLPEQYF
TGTGCCAGCAGCTTATCTACTAGCGGGGGCCTACTTCCCGAGCAGTACTTC
>.|TRBV2|TRBJ2-2|.
CASSELGDANTGELFF
TGTGCCAGCAGTGAACTTGGCGACGCGAACACCGGGGAGCTGTTTTTT
>.|TRBV6-6|TRBJ1-1|.
CASSLRLNGGMNTEAFF
TGTGCCAGCAGTCTACGCTTAAACGGTGGGATGAACACTGAAGCTTTCTTT
>few|TRBV6-5|TRBJ1-1|.
CASSYLGTEAFF
TGTGCCAGCAGTTATTTGGGAACTGAAGCTTTCTTT
>.|TRBV6-5|TRBJ1-1|TRBD1
CASSKTGGLRTEAFF
TGTGCCAGCAGTAAGACAGGGGGCCTGAGGACTGAAGCTTTCTTT
>.|TRBV21-1|TRBJ1-2|.
CASNRASGALCGYTF
TGTGCCAGCAACCGGGCCTCCGGGGCTCTGTGTGGCTACACCTTC
>.|TRBV5-1|TRBJ2-3|TRBD2
CASSLSGRGADTQYF
TGCGCCAGCAGCCTTAGCGGGAGAGGTGCAGATACGCAGTATTTT
>.|TRBV3-1/TRBV3-2|TRBJ1-1|TRBD1
CASSQGQVAFF
TGTGCCAGCAGCCAGGGACAGGTGGCTTTCTTT
>.|TRBV6-5|TRBJ1-3|.
CASSYRDGVSGNTIYF
TGTGCCAGCAGTTATCGGGACGGAGTCTCTGGAAACACCATATATTTT
>.|TRBV10-2|TRBJ2-7|.
CAIPGEGEQYF
TGCGCCATCCCAGGGGAGGGCGAGCAGTACTTC
>.|TRBV18|TRBJ2-7|.
CASSPTGSYEQYF
TGTGCCAGCTCACCGACAGGTTCCTACGAGCAGTACTTC
>.|TRBV10-3|TRBJ2-3|TRBD1
CASTGTDLTDTQYF
TGTGCCAGCACCGGGACAGATCTCACAGATACGCAGTATTTT
>.|TRBV19|TRBJ2-7|.
CASSAGPGPSYEQYF
TGTGCCAGTAGTGCCGGTCCCGGCCCTTCCTACGAGCAGTACTTC
>.|TRBV25-1|TRBJ2-6|.
CASSARVHSGANVLTF
TGTGCCAGCAGTGCCAGGGTCCACTCTGGGGCCAACGTCCTGACTTTC
>.|TRBV7-9|TRBJ1-2|TRBD1
CASSLGRGPGGYTF
TGTGCCAGCAGCTTAGGCAGGGGGCCGGGCGGCTACACCTTC
>.|TRBV7-9|TRBJ1-2|.
CASSLFGEGYTF
TGTGCCAGCAGCTTATTCGGAGAGGGCTACACCTTC